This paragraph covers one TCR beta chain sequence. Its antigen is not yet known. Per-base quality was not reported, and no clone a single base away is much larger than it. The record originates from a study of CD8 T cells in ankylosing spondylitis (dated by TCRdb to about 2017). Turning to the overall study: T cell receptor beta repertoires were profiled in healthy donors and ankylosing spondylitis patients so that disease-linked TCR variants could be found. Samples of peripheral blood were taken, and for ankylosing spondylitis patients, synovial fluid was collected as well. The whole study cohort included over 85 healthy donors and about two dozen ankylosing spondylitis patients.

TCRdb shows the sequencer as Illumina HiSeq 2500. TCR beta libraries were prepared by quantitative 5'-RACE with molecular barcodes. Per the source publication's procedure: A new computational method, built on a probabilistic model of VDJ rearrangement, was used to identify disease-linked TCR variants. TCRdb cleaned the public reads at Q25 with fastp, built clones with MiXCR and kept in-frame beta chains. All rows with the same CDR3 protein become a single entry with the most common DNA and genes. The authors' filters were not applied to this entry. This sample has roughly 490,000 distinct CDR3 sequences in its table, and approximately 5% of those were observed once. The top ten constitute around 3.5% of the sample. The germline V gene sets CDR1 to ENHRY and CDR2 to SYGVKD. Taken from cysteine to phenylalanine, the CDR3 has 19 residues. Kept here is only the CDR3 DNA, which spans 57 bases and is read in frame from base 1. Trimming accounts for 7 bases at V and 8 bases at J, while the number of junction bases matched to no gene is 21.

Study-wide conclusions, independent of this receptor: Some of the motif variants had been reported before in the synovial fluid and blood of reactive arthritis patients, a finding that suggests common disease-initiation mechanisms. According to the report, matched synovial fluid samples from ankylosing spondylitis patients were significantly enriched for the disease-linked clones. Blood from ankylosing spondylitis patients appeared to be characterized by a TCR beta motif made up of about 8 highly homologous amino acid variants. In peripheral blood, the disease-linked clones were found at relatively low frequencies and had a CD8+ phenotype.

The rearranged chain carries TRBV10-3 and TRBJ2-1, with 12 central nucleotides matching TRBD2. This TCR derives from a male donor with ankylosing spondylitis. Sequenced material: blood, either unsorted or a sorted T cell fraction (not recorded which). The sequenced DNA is TGTGCCATCACCAAATCCCTGACCATGGCTAGCGGGAGGGCGTATGAGCAGTTCTTC. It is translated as CAITKSLTMASGRAYEQFF.